The clone carrying this T cell receptor beta chain has a count of ten or more. V shed 3 bases, J shed 11 bases, and the junction held 6 bases outside the gene matches. The germline V gene encodes CDR1 SGHVS and CDR2 FNYEAQ. The CDR3 is 12 residues long. This sample is drawn from a study of spatial heterogeneity in lung cancer. Described time point: sample taken at primary tumor resection. Whole RNA came from tumor, nontumor lung or frozen PBMC and was sequenced without being sorted. In TCRdb, the 5' RACE reads were re-called with MiXCR into one record per CDR3 protein. The sample consists of about 26,000 distinct CDR3 sequences, 9.5% to 15% of them appearing once.

Source: PBMCs, taken at surgery. The chain employs TRBV7-6 and TRBJ1-1; TRBD1 matches at 7 bases. This sequence originates from a female donor with early-stage non-small cell lung cancer. The CDR3 coding sequence is TGTGCCAGCAGCTTGACGACAGGGTATGCTTTCTTT. Protein: CASSLTTGYAFF.